These 15 T cell receptor beta chains came from one sample sequenced in a study of blood T cell repertoires in COVID-19. Libraries were prepared by immunoSEQ multiplex PCR; TCRdb keeps only in-frame clonotypes and omits some of them. The sample has 200,000 to 250,000 clones; around 86% are singletons. The sequencing input was peripheral blood. These receptors came from a woman aged 70-85 years with COVID-19, enrolled during active disease.

V gene TRBV5-1 combines with J gene TRBJ2-1; a weak D match, TRBD1 (6 bases). Germline lookup yields CDR1 SGHRS and CDR2 YFSETQ. The CDR3 is 15 residues long. V lost 5 bases, J lost 6 bases, and 18 bases lay in between. The CDR3 is CASRADEQGGNEQFF. The CDR3 DNA reads TGCGCCAGCAGAGCGGATGAACAAGGGGGCAATGAGCAGTTCTTC.

There are a few counts of this clone. The chain links TRBV5-1 to TRBJ1-4; 8 bases agree with TRBD1. The J segment lost 3 bases and the V segment lost 5 bases, leaving 12 bases of the junction unmatched. The CDR3 has 17 residues. CDR1 is SGHRS, CDR2 YFSETQ, per germline. In nucleotides, the CDR3 is TGCGCCAGCAGTCGGACGGACCAGGGGGCTGCTAATGAAAAACTGTTTTTT. This gives the protein CASSRTDQGAANEKLFF.

The rearrangement uses TRBV21-1 and TRBJ2-3; TRBD2 is the table's D call and was not checked against the DNA. TRBV21-1 is labeled a pseudogene. CDR3 length: 16 residues. CDR3 bases: TGTGCCAGCAGCATTGACTGGTTTAATTATGGAGGTACGCAGTATTTT. As protein: CASSIDWFNYGGTQYF.

This clone was found a few times. The J gene is TRBJ2-3, the V gene TRBV7-9; D call uncertain. Deletions cut 1 base from V and 5 bases from J, with 13 bases between. CDR3 size: 15 residues. Germline loops: CDR1 SEHNR, CDR2 FQNEAQ (reference sequence). CDR3: CASSLVSTRRDTQYF. As DNA, the CDR3 is TGTGCCAGCAGCTTAGTATCCACCCGGAGAGATACGCAGTATTTT.

The chain has TRBV19 and TRBJ2-1, with TRBD1 identical over 9 bases. J was trimmed by 4 bases and V by 7 bases; bases with no gene match: 2. The CDR3 length is 13 residues. CDR1 is LNHDA and CDR2 is SQIVND in the germline V gene (reference sequence). The CDR3 region has the DNA TGTGCCAGTAAACAGGGGGCATACAATGAGCAGTTCTTC. It specifies CASKQGAYNEQFF.

J is TRBJ1-6 and V is TRBV7-2, with TRBD1 matching 10 bases. J gave up 12 bases and V 1 base, and 6 bases lay outside the gene matches. The CDR3 consists of 15 residues. CDR1 and CDR2 from the germline V gene are SGHTA and FQGNSA. CDR3 protein: CASSLDRDRGRPLHF. CDR3 DNA sequence: TGTGCCAGCAGCTTAGACCGGGACAGGGGAAGACCCCTCCACTTT.

Comments on this clone: The identical CDR3 is also encoded by other nucleotide sequences in the sample. This CDR3 is CASSLGTSGSTDTQYF. The CDR3 DNA follows: TGTGCCAGCAGCCTCGGGACTAGCGGTAGCACAGATACGCAGTATTTT. V and J are TRBV3-1 (or the pseudogene TRBV3-2) and TRBJ2-3; TRBD2 matches 11 bases. Trimming took 4 bases from V and 0 from J; bases not matched to a gene: 3. CDR3 length: 16 residues. CDR1 LGHDT and CDR2 YNNKEL come from the germline V gene (reference sequence).

J is TRBJ2-5 and V is TRBV6-2 or TRBV6-3; TRBD2 aligns across 8 bases. Germline V gene lookup returns CDR1 MNHEY and CDR2 SVGEGT. The V gene end was trimmed by 6 bases and the J gene end by 5 bases; junction bases not matched to a gene: 11. The CDR3 sequence is 15 residues long. The CDR3 bases are TGTGCCAGCAGCTCGCCGCGGGAGGTCCTGGAGACCCAGTACTTC. Protein product: CASSSPREVLETQYF.

The table lists this clone with a few counts. J is TRBJ1-3 and V is TRBV28, with a possible D match to TRBD1 (5 bases). Germline CDR1 reads MDHEN; CDR2 reads SYDVKM. V was pared by 1 base and J by 6 bases, with 10 bases between. This CDR3 comprises 14 residues. The CDR3 here is CASSLYAGLNTIYF. Written as DNA, the CDR3 is TGTGCCAGCAGTTTATACGCAGGGTTAAACACCATATATTTT.

A few counts support this clone. V usage is TRBV5-1 and J usage is TRBJ2-2; TRBD2 agrees at 9 bases. The CDR3 runs 15 residues. The ends lost 0 bases at V and 9 bases at J; junction bases unmatched: 6. Germline CDR1 is SGHRS and CDR2 is YFSETQ. Here the CDR3 DNA reads TGCGCCAGCAGCTTGGCGGCTAGCGGGAAGAGGGAGCTGTTTTTT. Translation gives CASSLAASGKRELFF.

Turning to this clone: Other DNA variants within this sample encode the same CDR3. The chain recombines TRBV5-1 with TRBJ2-5, with TRBD1 as a possible D gene (6 bases). The germline V and J ends were trimmed by 4 bases and 4 bases, with 11 bases remaining between them. Germline CDR1 and CDR2: SGHRS and YFSETQ. This CDR3 is built from 13 residues. The CDR3 sequence: CASSPDRVETQYF. The DNA for the CDR3 is TGCGCCAGCAGCCCGGACAGAGTAGAGACCCAGTACTTC.

V is TRBV3-1 (or the pseudogene TRBV3-2) and J is TRBJ2-7; 10 bases align to TRBD1. Germline lookup yields CDR1 LGHDT and CDR2 YNNKEL (reference sequence). This CDR3 has 15 amino acids. V trimming: 4 bases; J trimming: 3 bases; junction bases outside the gene matches: 6. The CDR3 bases are TGTGCCAGCAGCCTCCGGACAGGGGGATACTACGAGCAGTACTTC. Translation gives CASSLRTGGYYEQYF.

The gene calls are TRBV24-1 and TRBJ2-7; 9 nucleotides align to TRBD2. The CDR3 is made up of 18 amino acids. The V gene end was trimmed by 3 bases and the J gene end by 1 base; junction bases not matched to a gene: 12. Germline values: CDR1 KGHDR, CDR2 SFDVKD. The CDR3 loop is CATSDGSLASGTSYEQYF. DNA for the CDR3: TGTGCCACCAGTGATGGGTCGTTGGCTAGCGGGACTTCCTACGAGCAGTACTTC.

V usage is TRBV5-1 and J usage is TRBJ1-1; tentatively, D is TRBD1 (6 bases). Germline V CDR1 and CDR2: SGHRS, YFSETQ. The V end was cut by 4 bases, the J end by 4 bases, with 14 bases between. This CDR3 contains 14 residues. CDR3 amino acids: CASSPNTGFTEAFF. The CDR3 region has the DNA TGCGCCAGCAGCCCGAATACAGGGTTCACTGAAGCTTTCTTT.

The chain employs TRBV4-3 and TRBJ2-7; TRBD2 aligns across 10 bases. Germline-derived CDR1 and CDR2 are LGHNA and YSLEER. J was trimmed by 5 bases and V by 6 bases; bases with no gene match: 13. CDR3 length: 16 amino acids. The CDR3, as DNA: TGCGCCAGCAGTCGGGGGAGAGCGGGAGGGCCCCACGAGCAGTACTTC. It specifies CASSRGRAGGPHEQYF.